The 15 T cell receptor beta chains below were found in one sample sequenced in a study of CD8 T cells in Susac syndrome. Random hexamers were used to reverse transcribe an amount of roughly 0.5 to 1 ug RNA. A single record per CDR3 protein comes from TCRdb applying MiXCR to the immunoSEQ multiplex PCR reads. There are 100,000 to 150,000 distinct CDR3 sequences in the sample; less than 95% occur only once, and more than 0.095% lies in the top ten. Specimen: CD4+ T cells from PBMCs. The source is a human donor in good health.

This rearrangement joins TRBV4-3 to TRBJ1-2; no clear D. V shed 0 bases and J shed 3 bases, with 5 bases lying between them. Per the germline V gene, CDR1 is LGHNA and CDR2 is YSLEER. The CDR3 runs 13 residues. The CDR3 spells CASSQDRDYGYTF. CDR3 bases: TGCGCCAGCAGCCAAGATCGTGACTATGGCTACACCTTC.

The rearrangement links TRBV28 to TRBJ1-5; D gene ambiguous. This CDR3 is built from 13 residues. The germline V and J ends were trimmed by 6 bases and 5 bases, with 11 bases remaining between them. Germline CDR1 and CDR2: MDHEN and SYDVKM. The CDR3 DNA reads as TGTGCCAGCAGGAGCAGCGTGTATCAGCCCCAGCATTTT. It encodes CASRSSVYQPQHF.

The rearrangement links TRBV19 to TRBJ2-7; TRBD2 agrees at 14 bases. The CDR3 has 16 residues. Germline-derived CDR1 and CDR2 are LNHDA and SQIVND (reference sequence). The junction had 10 bases not matched to a gene; V was cut back by 5 bases and J by 7 bases. The CDR3 region is CASSVRLAGGSLEQYF. CDR3 DNA sequence: TGTGCCAGTAGTGTACGACTAGCGGGAGGGTCCTTGGAGCAGTACTTC.

In its sample, this clonotype was seen once. CDR3 bases: TGCAGTGCTACCCTGGGTGCGACAGGGGATCAGCCCCAGCATTTT. This encodes CSATLGATGDQPQHF. This chain joins TRBV20-1 and TRBJ1-5, with 8 bases matching TRBD1. The germline V gene encodes CDR1 DFQATT and CDR2 SNEGSKA (reference sequence). The CDR3 totals 15 residues. The V and J ends lost 4 bases and 5 bases, in that order; junction bases with no gene match: 10.

The V and J genes are TRBV6-2 or TRBV6-3 and TRBJ1-5, with 8 nucleotides matching TRBD1. This CDR3 is built from 15 residues. With V trimmed by 4 bases and J by 7 bases, 9 bases remained unmatched. CDR1 and CDR2 (germline): MNHEY, SVGEGT. This chain's CDR3 is CASSLTGAGEQPQHF. In DNA form, the CDR3 reads TGTGCCAGCAGTTTGACAGGGGCCGGAGAGCAGCCCCAGCATTTT.

This chain uses TRBV7-2 with TRBJ2-2; 7 bases match TRBD2. Germline assignment: CDR1 SGHTA and CDR2 FQGNSA. The CDR3 length is 16 residues. With 0 bases clipped from V and 1 base from J, the junction kept 2 bases outside the gene matches. CDR3 region: CASSLAQRGNTGELFF. The CDR3 DNA is TGTGCCAGCAGCTTAGCCCAGCGGGGGAACACCGGGGAGCTGTTTTTT.

This clonotype was seen a single time. This chain joins TRBV27 and TRBJ2-3, with TRBD2 matching over 13 bases. This CDR3 region has 20 residues. Germline CDR1 reads MNHEY; CDR2 reads SMNVEV (reference sequence). Trimming took 0 bases from V and 4 from J; bases not matched to a gene: 13. The CDR3 spells CASSLSKRGLAGVSSDTQYF. The CDR3 coding sequence is TGTGCCAGCAGTTTATCGAAAAGAGGACTAGCGGGAGTATCTTCAGATACGCAGTATTTT.

The chain couples TRBV10-2 to TRBJ2-3, with TRBD2 identical over 8 bases. The CDR3 is 14 amino acids. The trim removed 6 bases at V and 1 base at J, leaving 3 bases unmatched. CDR1 is WSHSY, CDR2 SAAADI, per germline. CDR3 region: CASREAGGTDTQYF. The CDR3 DNA is TGCGCCAGCAGGGAAGCGGGAGGCACAGATACGCAGTATTTT.

This rearrangement joins TRBV6-1 to TRBJ2-5; D tentatively reads TRBD1 or TRBD2 (5 bases each). The V end lost 5 bases, the J end lost 1 base, and 14 bases lay between the germline ends. The CDR3 consists of 15 residues. Germline V gene data show CDR1 as MNHNS and CDR2 as SASEGT. Here the CDR3 DNA reads TGTGCCAGCAGTCTCCCGGGACCGGGCCAAGAGACCCAGTACTTC. It yields the protein CASSLPGPGQETQYF.

The gene calls are TRBV19 and TRBJ2-6, with D possibly matching TRBD1 (6 bases). Germline values: CDR1 LNHDA, CDR2 SQIVND (reference sequence). This CDR3 has 14 residues. Deletions cut 10 bases from V and 2 bases from J, with 12 bases between. The CDR3 reads CATTPGAGANVLTF. DNA of the CDR3: TGTGCCACCACCCCAGGGGCTGGGGCCAACGTCCTGACTTTC.

The chain links TRBV28 to TRBJ2-1; 9 bases agree with TRBD2. CDR1 is MDHEN, CDR2 SYDVKM, per germline. J was trimmed by 5 bases and V by 7 bases; bases with no gene match: 6. This CDR3 has 14 residues. The CDR3 sequence: CASIRPSGNNEQFF. The CDR3 DNA is TGTGCCAGCATCAGGCCTAGCGGGAACAATGAGCAGTTCTTC.

The chain links TRBV14 to TRBJ2-1; 10 nucleotides match TRBD2. Germline V gene lookup returns CDR1 SGHDN and CDR2 FVKESK. J was trimmed by 3 bases and V by 3 bases; bases with no gene match: 5. This CDR3 region has 16 residues. CDR3 DNA: TGTGCCAGCAGCCATCAGCGGGAGGGCCTCTACAATGAGCAGTTCTTC. As protein: CASSHQREGLYNEQFF.

The V call is TRBV15, the J call TRBJ2-5; a possible D gene is TRBD1 (5 bases). The germline gives CDR1 LNHNV, CDR2 YYDKDF (reference sequence). The CDR3 contains 14 residues. Trimming removed 0 bases from V and 4 bases from J, with 9 bases in between. CDR3 region: CATSRDSGLETQYF. The CDR3 nucleotides are TGTGCCACCAGCAGAGATTCAGGGCTAGAGACCCAGTACTTC.

V gene TRBV15 combines with J gene TRBJ2-5; TRBD2 is a possible D gene (8 bases). Trimming cost V 0 bases and J 5 bases, with 19 bases left between them. Looked up from germline, CDR1 is LNHNV and CDR2 is YYDKDF (reference sequence). This CDR3 is 17 amino acids long. As DNA, the CDR3 is TGTGCCACCAGCAGAGACACGGGAGGGGGCAAGAGGGAGACCCAGTACTTC. It translates to CATSRDTGGGKRETQYF. The complete variable domain, with remaining parts taken from reference TRBV15 and TRBJ2-5, reads DAMVIQNPRYQVTQFGKPVTLSCSQTLNHNVMYWYQQKSSQAPKLLFHYYDKDFNNEADTPDNFQSRRPNTSFCFLDIRSPGLGDTAMYLCATSRDTGGGKRETQYFGPGTRLLVL.

The rearrangement joins TRBV5-6 to TRBJ1-3; 9 bases align to TRBD1. The CDR3 contains 16 residues. With V trimmed by 1 base and J by 4 bases, 6 bases remained unmatched. Looked up from germline, CDR1 is SGHDT and CDR2 is YYEEEE. The chain's CDR3 is CASSLIGQGTGNTIYF. CDR3 nucleotide sequence: TGTGCCAGCAGCTTGATCGGACAGGGGACCGGAAACACCATATATTTT.